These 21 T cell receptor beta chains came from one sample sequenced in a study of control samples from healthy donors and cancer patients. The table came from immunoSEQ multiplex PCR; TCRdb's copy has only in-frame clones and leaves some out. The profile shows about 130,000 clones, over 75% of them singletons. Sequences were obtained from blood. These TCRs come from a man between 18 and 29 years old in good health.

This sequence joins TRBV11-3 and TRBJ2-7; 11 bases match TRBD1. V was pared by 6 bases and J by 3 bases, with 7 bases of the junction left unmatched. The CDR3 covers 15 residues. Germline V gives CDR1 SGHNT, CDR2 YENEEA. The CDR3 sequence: CASSHTGTGGYEQYF. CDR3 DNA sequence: TGTGCCAGCAGTCATACCGGGACAGGGGGCTACGAGCAGTACTTC. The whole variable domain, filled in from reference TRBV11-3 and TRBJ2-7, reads EAGVVQSPRYKIIEKKQPVAFWCNPISGHNTLYWYLQNLGQGPELLIRYENEEAVDDSQLPKDRFSAERLKGVDSTLKIQPAELGDSAVYLCASSHTGTGGYEQYFGPGTRLTVT.

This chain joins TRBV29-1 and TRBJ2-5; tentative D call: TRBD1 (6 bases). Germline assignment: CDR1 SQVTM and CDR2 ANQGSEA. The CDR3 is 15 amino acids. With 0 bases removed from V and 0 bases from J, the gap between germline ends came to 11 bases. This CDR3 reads CSVEDRRGYQETQYF. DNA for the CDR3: TGCAGCGTTGAAGATCGTAGGGGGTACCAAGAGACCCAGTACTTC.

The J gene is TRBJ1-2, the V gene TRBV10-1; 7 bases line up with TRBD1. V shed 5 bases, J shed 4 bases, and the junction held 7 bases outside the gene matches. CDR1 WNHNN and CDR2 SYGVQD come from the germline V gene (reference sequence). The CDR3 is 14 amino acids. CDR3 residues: CASSPDRVAYGYTF. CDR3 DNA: TGCGCCAGCAGTCCCGACAGGGTGGCCTATGGCTACACCTTC.

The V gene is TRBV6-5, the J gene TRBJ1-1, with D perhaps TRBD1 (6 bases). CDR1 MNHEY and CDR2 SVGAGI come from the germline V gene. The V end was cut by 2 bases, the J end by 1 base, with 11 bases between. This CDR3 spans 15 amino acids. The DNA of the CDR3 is TGTGCCAGCAGTTACCCGGGACATCGGAACACTGAAGCTTTCTTT. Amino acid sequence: CASSYPGHRNTEAFF.

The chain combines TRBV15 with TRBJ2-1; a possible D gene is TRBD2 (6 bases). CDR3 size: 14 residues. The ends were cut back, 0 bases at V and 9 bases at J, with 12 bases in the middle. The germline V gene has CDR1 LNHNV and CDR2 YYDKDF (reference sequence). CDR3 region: CATSRDRGVGEQFF. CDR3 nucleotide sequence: TGTGCCACCAGCAGAGATCGCGGGGTAGGTGAGCAGTTCTTC.

This CDR3 is CASSMRTGGRYEQYF. DNA of the CDR3: TGTGCCAGTAGTATGAGGACAGGGGGCCGATACGAGCAGTACTTC. The chain uses TRBV19 and TRBJ2-7, with 11 bases that match TRBD1. Unmatched junction bases numbered 5, after V lost 3 bases and J lost 4 bases. The CDR3 is 15 amino acids. The germline V gene encodes CDR1 LNHDA and CDR2 SQIVND (reference sequence).

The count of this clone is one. The CDR3 loop reads CASSSGLEDEQFF. The CDR3 DNA reads as TGCGCCAGCAGCTCCGGACTAGAGGATGAGCAGTTCTTC. The gene calls are TRBV5-1 and TRBJ2-1, with 7 bases that match TRBD2. The CDR3 sequence is 13 residues long. Per germline, CDR1 SGHRS and CDR2 YFSETQ. Losses at the gene ends were 3 bases for V and 8 bases for J; bases not matched to a gene: 5.

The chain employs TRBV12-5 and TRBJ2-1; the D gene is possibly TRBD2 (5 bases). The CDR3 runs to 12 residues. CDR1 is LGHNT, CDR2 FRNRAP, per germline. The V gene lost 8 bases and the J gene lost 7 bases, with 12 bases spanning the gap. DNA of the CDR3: TGTGCTAGTTTGTTGACGGGAAATGAGCAGTTCTTC. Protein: CASLLTGNEQFF.

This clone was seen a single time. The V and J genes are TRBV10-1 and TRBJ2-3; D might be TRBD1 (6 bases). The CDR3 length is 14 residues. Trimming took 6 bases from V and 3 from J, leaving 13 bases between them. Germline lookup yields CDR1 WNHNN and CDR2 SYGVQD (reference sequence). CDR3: CASSPDRQTDTQYF. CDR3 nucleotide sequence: TGCGCCAGCAGCCCCGACAGGCAGACAGATACGCAGTATTTT.

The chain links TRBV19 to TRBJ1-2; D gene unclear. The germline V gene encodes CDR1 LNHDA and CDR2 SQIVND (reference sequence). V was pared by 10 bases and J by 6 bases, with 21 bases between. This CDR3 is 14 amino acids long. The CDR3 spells CATVRTAGTNGYTF. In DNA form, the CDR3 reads TGTGCCACCGTAAGGACGGCGGGTACCAATGGCTACACCTTC.

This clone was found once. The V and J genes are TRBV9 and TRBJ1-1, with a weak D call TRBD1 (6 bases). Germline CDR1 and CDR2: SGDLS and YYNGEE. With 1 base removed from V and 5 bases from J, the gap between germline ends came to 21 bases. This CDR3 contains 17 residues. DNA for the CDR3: TGTGCCAGCAGCGTATTCGCCGGGGAAAGGGGGGTGACTGAAGCTTTCTTT. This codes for CASSVFAGERGVTEAFF.

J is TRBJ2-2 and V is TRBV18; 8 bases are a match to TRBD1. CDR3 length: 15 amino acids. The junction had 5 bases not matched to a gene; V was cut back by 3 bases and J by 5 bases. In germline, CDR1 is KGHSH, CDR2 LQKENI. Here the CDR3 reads CASSPGQAITGELFF. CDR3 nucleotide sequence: TGTGCCAGCTCACCGGGACAGGCGATAACCGGGGAGCTGTTTTTT. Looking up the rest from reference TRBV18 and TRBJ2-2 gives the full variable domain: NAGVMQNPRHLVRRRGQEARLRCSPMKGHSHVYWYRQLPEEGLKFMVYLQKENIIDESGMPKERFSAEFPKEGPSILRIQQVVRGDSAAYFCASSPGQAITGELFFGEGSRLTVL.

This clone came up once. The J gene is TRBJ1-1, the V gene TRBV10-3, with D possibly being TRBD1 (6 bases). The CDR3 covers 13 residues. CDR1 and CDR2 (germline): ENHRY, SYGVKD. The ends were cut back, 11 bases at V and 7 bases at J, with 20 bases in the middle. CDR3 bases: TGTGCCCTCCGGACAGCTCTAGACGTTGAAGCTTTCTTT. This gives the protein CALRTALDVEAFF.

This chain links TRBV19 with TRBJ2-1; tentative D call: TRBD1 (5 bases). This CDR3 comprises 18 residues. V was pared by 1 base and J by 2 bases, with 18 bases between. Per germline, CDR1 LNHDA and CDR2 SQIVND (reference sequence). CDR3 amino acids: CASSIGKGPQGPYNEQFF. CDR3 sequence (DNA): TGTGCCAGTAGTATAGGGAAGGGGCCTCAGGGCCCCTACAATGAGCAGTTCTTC.

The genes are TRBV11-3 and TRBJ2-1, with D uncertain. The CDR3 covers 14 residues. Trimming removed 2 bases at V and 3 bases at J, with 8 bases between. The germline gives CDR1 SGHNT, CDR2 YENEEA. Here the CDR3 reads CASSLSGDYNEQFF. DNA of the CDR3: TGTGCCAGCAGCTTATCAGGCGACTACAATGAGCAGTTCTTC.

The chain's CDR3 is CASSLSWTGTGSPLHF. Here the CDR3 DNA reads TGTGCCAGTAGTTTATCTTGGACAGGGACGGGATCACCCCTCCACTTT. The chain carries TRBV19 and TRBJ1-6; 8 positions agree with TRBD1. Germline CDR1 and CDR2: LNHDA and SQIVND (reference sequence). V lost 5 bases to trimming and J lost 10 bases; unmatched junction nucleotides: 13. This CDR3 is built from 16 residues. Drawing the rest from reference TRBV19 and TRBJ1-6, the complete variable domain is DGGITQSPKYLFRKEGQNVTLSCEQNLNHDAMYWYRQDPGQGLRLIYYSQIVNDFQKGDIAEGYSVSREKKESFPLTVTSAQKNPTAFYLCASSLSWTGTGSPLHFGNGTRLTVT.

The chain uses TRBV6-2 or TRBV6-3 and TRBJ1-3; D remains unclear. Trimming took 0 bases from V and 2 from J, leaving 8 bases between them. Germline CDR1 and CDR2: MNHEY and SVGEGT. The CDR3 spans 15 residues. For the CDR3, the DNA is TGTGCCAGCAGTTACTCGGGTGGAGCTGGAAACACCATATATTTT. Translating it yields CASSYSGGAGNTIYF.

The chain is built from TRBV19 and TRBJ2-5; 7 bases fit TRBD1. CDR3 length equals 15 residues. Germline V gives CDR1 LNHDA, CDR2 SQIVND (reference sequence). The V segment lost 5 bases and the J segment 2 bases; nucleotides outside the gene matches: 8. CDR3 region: CASSLGQAAQETQYF. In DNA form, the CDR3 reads TGTGCCAGTAGTCTAGGACAGGCGGCACAAGAGACCCAGTACTTC.

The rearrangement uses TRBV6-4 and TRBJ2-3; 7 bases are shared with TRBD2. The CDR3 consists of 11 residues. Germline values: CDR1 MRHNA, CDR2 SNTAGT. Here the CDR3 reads CPAGPTDTQYF. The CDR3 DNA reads TGTCCAGCGGGACCCACAGATACGCAGTATTTT.

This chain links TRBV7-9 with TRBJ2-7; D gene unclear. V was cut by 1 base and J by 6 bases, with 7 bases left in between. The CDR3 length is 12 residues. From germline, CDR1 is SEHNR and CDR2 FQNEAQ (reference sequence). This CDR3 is CASSLGGSEQYV. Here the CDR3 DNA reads TGTGCCAGCAGCTTAGGGGGTTCCGAGCAGTACGTC.

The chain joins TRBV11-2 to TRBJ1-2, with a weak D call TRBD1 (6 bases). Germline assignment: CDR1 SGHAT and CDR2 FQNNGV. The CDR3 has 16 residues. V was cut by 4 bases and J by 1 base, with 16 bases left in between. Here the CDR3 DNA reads TGTGCCAGCAGCTCTGAAAGGACAGCGGTTAACTATGGCTACACCTTC. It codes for CASSSERTAVNYGYTF.